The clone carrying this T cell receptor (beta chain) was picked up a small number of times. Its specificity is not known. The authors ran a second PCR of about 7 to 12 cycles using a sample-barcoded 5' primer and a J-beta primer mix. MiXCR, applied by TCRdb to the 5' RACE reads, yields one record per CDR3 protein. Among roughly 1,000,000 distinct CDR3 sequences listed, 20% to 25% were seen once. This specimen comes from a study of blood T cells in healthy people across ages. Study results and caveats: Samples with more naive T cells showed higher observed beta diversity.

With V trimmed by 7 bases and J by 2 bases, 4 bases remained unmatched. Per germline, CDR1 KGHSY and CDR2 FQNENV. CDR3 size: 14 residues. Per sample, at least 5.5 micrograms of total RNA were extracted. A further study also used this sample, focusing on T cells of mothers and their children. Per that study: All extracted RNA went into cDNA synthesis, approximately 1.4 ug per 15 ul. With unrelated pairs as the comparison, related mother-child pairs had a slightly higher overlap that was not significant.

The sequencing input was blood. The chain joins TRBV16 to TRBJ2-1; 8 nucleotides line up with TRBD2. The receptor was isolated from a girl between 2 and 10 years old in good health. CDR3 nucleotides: TGTGCCAGCACGTTCGGGGGGGCCTACAATGAGCAGTTCTTC. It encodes CASTFGGAYNEQFF. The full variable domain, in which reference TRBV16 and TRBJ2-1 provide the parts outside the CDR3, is GEEVAQTPKHLVRGEGQKAKLYCAPIKGHSYVFWYQQVLKNEFKFLISFQNENVFDETGMPKERFSAKCLPNSPCSLEIQATKLEDSAVYFCASTFGGAYNEQFFGPGTRLTVL.